What follows are 6 T cell receptor beta chains derived from one specimen sequenced in a study of T-cell memory formation after mild COVID-19. From the 5' RACE reads, TCRdb called clonotypes with MiXCR, one entry per CDR3 protein. The sample has about 240,000 distinct CDR3 sequences; 8% to 9.5% are singletons. Material for sequencing was PBMCs or a T cell subset sorted from them (not recorded which). The receptor source for this set is a man aged 18 to 29 who had mild COVID-19 (a few samples of this study predate the infection). Cell type and time point are not known.

The chain couples TRBV20-1 to TRBJ2-6; TRBD1 agrees at 8 bases. Trimming removed 3 bases from V and 0 bases from J; junction bases left unmatched: 4. Germline V gene sequence: CDR1 DFQATT, CDR2 SNEGSKA (reference sequence). The CDR3 runs to 16 residues. CDR3 in DNA: TGCAGTGCTAGTTTCCAGGGGGCCTCTGGGGCCAACGTCCTGACTTTC. Translated: CSASFQGASGANVLTF.

CDR3 protein: CASSLHTQRAQYF. The DNA for the CDR3 is TGTGCCAGCAGTTTACACACCCAGAGGGCGCAGTATTTT. The genes are TRBV27 and TRBJ2-3, with D tentatively TRBD2 (5 bases). The V gene lost 2 bases and the J gene lost 10 bases, with 13 bases spanning the gap. Germline V gene sequence: CDR1 MNHEY, CDR2 SMNVEV (reference sequence). CDR3 size: 13 residues.

The rearrangement uses TRBV7-2 and TRBJ2-5, with 7 bases fitting TRBD2. V trimming: 4 bases; J trimming: 1 base; junction bases outside the gene matches: 9. Germline CDR1 SGHTA, CDR2 FQGNSA. The CDR3 spans 16 residues. CDR3 sequence (DNA): TGTGCCAGCAGCTATGGCCGGTCTAGCGGCCAAGAGACCCAGTACTTC. This gives the protein CASSYGRSSGQETQYF.

The sample holds a few counts of this clonotype. The V and J genes are TRBV6-5 and TRBJ2-3, with a weak D call TRBD1 (5 bases). Germline CDR1 and CDR2: MNHEY and SVGAGI. The CDR3 runs to 14 residues. Trimming removed 6 bases at V and 2 bases at J, with 12 bases between. CDR3 bases: TGTGCCAGCAGGACGAGCAGGGTCACAGATACGCAGTATTTT. This translates into CASRTSRVTDTQYF.

The rearrangement uses TRBV3-1 and TRBJ2-5, with TRBD2 matching 11 bases. V trimming: 6 bases; J trimming: 1 base; junction bases outside the gene matches: 7. Germline V gene lookup returns CDR1 LGHDT and CDR2 YNNKEL (reference sequence). The CDR3 consists of 16 residues. The CDR3 reads CASRSGLAEFQETQYF. The CDR3 coding sequence is TGTGCCAGCAGGTCGGGACTAGCGGAGTTCCAAGAGACCCAGTACTTC.

The sample holds many counts of this clonotype. V gene TRBV12-3 or TRBV12-4 combines with J gene TRBJ1-2; no clear D. There are 13 residues in the CDR3. Trimming removed 5 bases from V and 8 bases from J, with 15 bases in between. The CDR3 loop reads CASSQEWERGYTF. Written as DNA, the CDR3 is TGTGCCAGCAGTCAGGAGTGGGAACGGGGCTACACCTTC.